What follows describes a single T cell receptor (beta chain). The protocol was immunoSEQ multiplex PCR, while the TCRdb copy is restricted to in-frame clones and leaves out a portion. The sample lists under 150,000 clones, about 91% occurring once. The data originate from a study of blood T cell repertoires in COVID-19. Overall study context: The United States, Italy and Spain were the sources of the acute and convalescent COVID-19 samples. T cells, B-cell-depleted T cells, or PBMCs provided the cDNA or gDNA that served as material.

Germline CDR1 and CDR2: MRHNA and SNTAGT. The CDR3 covers 14 residues. After removal of 6 bases from V and 1 base from J, the junction contained 2 bases not matched to a gene. The receptor was derived from a human donor in a cohort sampled during active COVID-19. V and J are TRBV6-4 and TRBJ1-1; 10 bases align to TRBD1. The sequencing sample was made of peripheral blood. The CDR3 DNA is TGTGCCAGCAGCCGGACAGGGGGGAACACTGAAGCTTTCTTT. Protein: CASSRTGGNTEAFF.